This T cell receptor (beta chain) comes out of a study of blood T cell repertoires in COVID-19. As for the study in general: The United States, Italy and Spain provided the acute and convalescent COVID-19 samples. The analysed material was cDNA or gDNA that came from T cells, B-cell-depleted T cells, or PBMCs.

V was trimmed by 7 bases and J by 1 base, leaving 15 bases between them. From germline, CDR1 is MDHEN and CDR2 SYDVKM. The CDR3 has 15 amino acids. As handled by the study authors: For nucleated cells, counts were estimated from reference gene primer amplification. Sequenced by immunoSEQ multiplex PCR; TCRdb stores in-frame clones only, minus some. The V and J calls and clone size are taken from that table; D and trimming were inferred from the DNA. The sample carries approximately 82,000 clones, roughly 82% recorded once. The sequenced sample was peripheral blood. The gene calls are TRBV28 and TRBJ2-3; D is perhaps TRBD1 (5 bases). This TCR was sampled from a man aged 45-60 years with active or convalescent COVID-19. This CDR3 is CASNTPGRGTDTQYF. The CDR3 DNA follows: TGTGCCAGCAATACCCCAGGCAGGGGCACAGATACGCAGTATTTT.